This record looks at one TCR beta chain sequence and its context. The antigen is not known. The sample belongs to a study of T cell responses to AZD1222 COVID-19 vaccine. Study-wide findings and caveats: Most donors were white British, females outnumbered males, and clonal diversity was possibly underestimated. Unmutated variant regions reportedly attract nearly half of all spike-specific TCRs.

The J segment lost 9 bases and the V segment lost 3 bases, leaving 3 bases of the junction unmatched. This CDR3 has 15 residues. Germline V gene data show CDR1 as LNHNV and CDR2 as YYDKDF (reference sequence). TCRdb's table, derived via immunoSEQ multiplex PCR, lists solely in-frame clones and lacks some. The top ten clones hold approximately 16% of a sample with approximately 100,000 clones, about 89% of them seen once. This chain connects TRBV15 to TRBJ2-2, with 14 bases fitting TRBD2. This specimen was peripheral blood, taken on day 0 of AZD1222 vaccination. This clonotype originated in an adult in good health. The CDR3, as DNA: TGTGCCACCAGCAGGGGGACTAGCGGGAGAAGGGAGCTGTTTTTT. This gives the protein CATSRGTSGRRELFF.